Below are 31 T cell receptor beta chains sequenced from a single sample in a study of Ad26.COV2.S vaccination and SARS-CoV-2 variants. Using immunoSEQ multiplex PCR, the repertoire was profiled, and TCRdb retains in-frame clones only, with some absent. The sample shows roughly 400,000 clones, approximately 91% of them seen only once. Treatment meaning: 15 to 20 received Ad26.COV2.S at low or high dose, single or two shots; 5 received placebo; per-sample allocation not given. After the first vaccine or placebo injection, samples were drawn on day 63. Material: peripheral blood, obtained in a trial of Ad26.COV2.S vaccine versus placebo. All receptors derive from a person aged 18 to 65 who received the Ad26.COV2.S COVID-19 vaccine or a placebo.

The V call is TRBV18, the J call TRBJ2-7, with D tentatively TRBD2 (6 bases). This CDR3 spans 15 amino acids. V was pared by 2 bases and J by 3 bases, with 14 bases between. Germline CDR1 is KGHSH and CDR2 is LQKENI. CDR3 DNA sequence: TGTGCCAGCTCACCAGGTTTGGGAGGAGGCTACGAGCAGTACTTC. Translation gives CASSPGLGGGYEQYF.

The chain recombines TRBV6-4 with TRBJ2-1, with TRBD2 matching 7 bases. Germline CDR1 MRHNA, CDR2 SNTAGT. V dropped 5 bases and J dropped 4; count of bases not matched to a gene: 8. This CDR3 has 15 residues. CDR3 loop: CASSPGAGSYNEQFF. DNA of the CDR3: TGTGCCAGCAGTCCAGGAGCGGGAAGTTACAATGAGCAGTTCTTC.

The chain employs TRBV10-1 and TRBJ2-3; 7 bases agree with TRBD2. The CDR3 is 13 amino acids. Germline CDR1 and CDR2: WNHNN and SYGVQD (reference sequence). J was trimmed by 4 bases and V by 9 bases; bases with no gene match: 7. In DNA, the CDR3 is TGCGCCAGTTGGGGGGGGAGCTCAGATACGCAGTATTTT. This gives the protein CASWGGSSDTQYF.

The CDR3 reads CASSGQGVYEQYF. In DNA form, the CDR3 reads TGTGCCAGCAGTGGGCAGGGGGTCTACGAGCAGTACTTC. The chain is built from TRBV28 and TRBJ2-7; 7 nucleotides align to TRBD1. CDR1 is MDHEN and CDR2 is SYDVKM in the germline V gene. With 5 bases clipped from V and 3 bases from J, the junction kept 4 bases outside the gene matches. The CDR3 is 13 residues long.

This rearrangement joins TRBV27 to TRBJ2-5; a possible D gene is TRBD1 (6 bases). The CDR3 runs 15 residues. V lost 3 bases to trimming and J lost 5 bases, with 16 bases between them. CDR1 is MNHEY and CDR2 is SMNVEV in the germline V gene (reference sequence). CDR3 DNA: TGTGCCAGCAGTTTCAGGGGAATGGCTACGGAGACCCAGTACTTC. Its translation is CASSFRGMATETQYF.

The genes are TRBV12-5 and TRBJ1-5; perhaps TRBD1 as D (6 bases). V lost 3 bases to trimming and J lost 4 bases, with 10 bases between them. The germline V gene has CDR1 LGHNT and CDR2 FRNRAP. There are 14 residues in the CDR3. The CDR3 coding sequence is TGTGCTAGTGGTTTCGAGACAGGAAATCAGCCCCAGCATTTT. This encodes CASGFETGNQPQHF.

The chain employs TRBV4-2 and TRBJ1-3; 11 nucleotides agree with TRBD1. Looked up from germline, CDR1 is LGHNA and CDR2 is YNFKEQ. The CDR3 spans 20 residues. After removal of 1 base from V and 3 bases from J, the junction contained 14 bases not matched to a gene. The CDR3 DNA is TGTGCCAGCAGCCAAGTCTACCCGCTTAGGACAGGGGGCAGTGGAAACACCATATATTTT. Its protein is CASSQVYPLRTGGSGNTIYF.

To note about this clone: At one boundary the junction diverges from the germline segment, which might be a read error. In DNA form, the CDR3 reads TGTGCCAGCAGCCTAGATACGCAGTATTTT. Translating it yields CASSLDTQYF. V usage is TRBV11-2 and J usage is TRBJ2-3; D is unclear. Germline CDR1 SGHAT, CDR2 FQNNGV. This CDR3 is 10 amino acids long.

This sequence joins TRBV7-9 and TRBJ2-1; no firm D call. The V end lost 5 bases, the J end lost 6 bases, and 17 bases lay between the germline ends. The CDR3 is 15 amino acids. Germline V CDR1 and CDR2: SEHNR, FQNEAQ (reference sequence). This CDR3 reads CASSPDLTERNEQFF. CDR3 sequence (DNA): TGTGCCAGCAGCCCCGACCTAACGGAGCGCAATGAGCAGTTCTTC.

This chain joins TRBV9 and TRBJ2-5; 10 bases match TRBD2. Germline V gene data show CDR1 as SGDLS and CDR2 as YYNGEE. This CDR3 has 17 residues. The V gene end was trimmed by 0 bases and the J gene end by 0 bases; junction bases not matched to a gene: 5. As DNA, the CDR3 is TGTGCCAGCAGCGTAGGGTGGACTAGCGGTAACCAAGAGACCCAGTACTTC. Its translation is CASSVGWTSGNQETQYF.

The J gene is TRBJ1-2, the V gene TRBV5-1, with D possibly matching TRBD1 (6 bases). V gave up 3 bases and J gave up 4 bases, with 16 bases separating them. The CDR3 has 15 residues. The germline CDR1 and CDR2 sequences are SGHRS and YFSETQ. The CDR3 region is CASSSQGTATYGYTF. In DNA form, the CDR3 reads TGCGCCAGCAGCTCGCAGGGGACGGCCACCTATGGCTACACCTTC.

The chain is built from TRBV7-3 and TRBJ2-1; D tentatively fits TRBD1 or TRBD2 (5 bases each). The CDR3 covers 13 residues. Looked up from germline, CDR1 is SGHTA and CDR2 is FQGTGA. V gave up 5 bases and J gave up 6 bases, with 11 bases separating them. The CDR3 region is CASSPGAGNEQFF. Here the CDR3 DNA reads TGTGCCAGCAGCCCCGGGGCGGGCAATGAGCAGTTCTTC.

The chain recombines TRBV27 with TRBJ2-1; D uncertain. Germline CDR1 MNHEY, CDR2 SMNVEV (reference sequence). The CDR3 has 15 residues. V was shortened by 1 base and J by 0 bases, with 7 bases between the two germline ends. DNA for the CDR3: TGTGCCAGCAGTTTATATCCTGACTCCTACAATGAGCAGTTCTTC. Translating it yields CASSLYPDSYNEQFF.

This sequence joins TRBV6-1 and TRBJ2-3; 11 bases fit TRBD2. Trimming removed 4 bases from V and 0 bases from J; junction bases left unmatched: 9. The CDR3 length is 18 residues. CDR1 MNHNS and CDR2 SASEGT come from the germline V gene. CDR3 sequence: CASSALAGGHSSTDTQYF. CDR3 coding DNA: TGTGCCAGCAGTGCCCTAGCGGGAGGCCACTCTAGCACAGATACGCAGTATTTT.

The V call is TRBV28, the J call TRBJ2-7; 10 bases fit TRBD2. The trim removed 3 bases at V and 2 bases at J, leaving 10 bases unmatched. The CDR3 covers 17 residues. CDR1 is MDHEN and CDR2 is SYDVKM in the germline V gene. CDR3 in DNA: TGTGCCAGCAGTTTCGGGGGCCGGACTAGCGGACCCTACGAGCAGTACTTC. This encodes CASSFGGRTSGPYEQYF.

J is TRBJ2-4 and V is TRBV28, with a possible D match to TRBD2 (6 bases). Germline V gives CDR1 MDHEN, CDR2 SYDVKM. The CDR3 covers 14 residues. Trimming removed 6 bases at V and 9 bases at J, with 18 bases between. The CDR3 reads CASRWPGTGSIQYF. CDR3 in DNA: TGTGCCAGCAGGTGGCCGGGGACCGGGAGCATTCAGTACTTC.

The chain recombines TRBV9 with TRBJ2-2; D is undetermined. The CDR3 length is 13 residues. In germline, CDR1 is SGDLS, CDR2 YYNGEE. Trimming left V 3 bases short and J 14 bases short, with 17 bases between. Here the CDR3 DNA reads TGTGCCAGCAGCGCAGTACACCAAGGTCAACTGTTTTTT. Amino acid sequence: CASSAVHQGQLFF.

The chain has TRBV9 and TRBJ1-2; TRBD1 agrees at 7 bases. Looked up from germline, CDR1 is SGDLS and CDR2 is YYNGEE. V shed 0 bases and J 5 bases; nucleotides not matched to a gene: 10. The CDR3 contains 16 residues. DNA for the CDR3: TGTGCCAGCAGCGTAGCTAAGGACAGGAGCTATTATGGCTACACCTTC. This translates into CASSVAKDRSYYGYTF.

V and J are TRBV5-6 and TRBJ2-7; D is perhaps TRBD2 (6 bases). The V gene's germline CDR1 is SGHDT and CDR2 YYEEEE. Between the trimmed V and J ends, which lost 3 bases and 6 bases, there was a span of 28 bases. The CDR3 sequence is 18 residues long. The CDR3 bases are TGTGCCAGCAGCTCCCCCCGGCCCGGGGGTCTGGAGCTGGCCGAGCAGTACTTC. Translated, it gives CASSSPRPGGLELAEQYF.

The chain couples TRBV6-5 to TRBJ2-5; 9 bases map to TRBD2. CDR1 is MNHEY, CDR2 SVGAGI, per germline. The junction had 6 bases not matched to a gene; V was cut back by 2 bases and J by 5 bases. The CDR3 totals 15 residues. As DNA, the CDR3 is TGTGCCAGCAGTTACCTTGCGGGAGGGGATGAGACCCAGTACTTC. It encodes CASSYLAGGDETQYF.

The chain has TRBV9 and TRBJ2-3; D gene uncertain. CDR3 length equals 13 residues. Trimming shortened V by 0 bases and J by 1 base, and 3 bases separated the two germline ends. Germline loops: CDR1 SGDLS, CDR2 YYNGEE. The chain's CDR3 is CASSVVGTDTQYF. DNA for the CDR3: TGTGCCAGCAGCGTAGTAGGCACAGATACGCAGTATTTT.

A few counts support this clone. The chain joins TRBV6-5 to TRBJ1-1; no reliable D call. Germline CDR1 and CDR2: MNHEY and SVGAGI. The CDR3 loop spans 13 amino acids. Trimming cost V 2 bases and J 4 bases, with 8 bases left between them. CDR3 in DNA: TGTGCCAGCAGTTACGGGGTGGGCACTGAAGCTTTCTTT. Protein sequence: CASSYGVGTEAFF.

This sequence joins TRBV6-1 and TRBJ2-7; possible D gene TRBD1, 5 bases. CDR3 length equals 15 residues. Looked up from germline, CDR1 is MNHNS and CDR2 is SASEGT. V lost 1 base and J 7 bases, leaving 17 bases between the germline ends. CDR3 coding DNA: TGTGCCAGCAGTGAAGATACAGGCCACTACGGGGAGCAGTACTTC. Amino acid sequence: CASSEDTGHYGEQYF.

The chain has TRBV30 and TRBJ1-2; D is perhaps TRBD1 (6 bases). The germline CDR1 and CDR2 sequences are GTSNPN and SVGIG (reference sequence). The CDR3 spans 15 residues. Trimming left V 2 bases short and J 4 bases short, with 17 bases between. The CDR3 here is CAWSPTRGYVYGYTF. Written as DNA, the CDR3 is TGTGCCTGGAGTCCGACCAGGGGATACGTCTATGGCTACACCTTC.

This chain uses TRBV27 with TRBJ1-5, with 7 bases lining up with TRBD1. The CDR3 is 13 amino acids. V dropped 3 bases and J dropped 6; count of bases not matched to a gene: 2. Germline values: CDR1 MNHEY, CDR2 SMNVEV (reference sequence). CDR3 amino acids: CASSFTGAQPQHF. The DNA for the CDR3 is TGTGCCAGCAGTTTCACAGGGGCTCAGCCCCAGCATTTT.

This chain uses TRBV5-6 with TRBJ2-7; TRBD2 might be the D (6 bases). Germline V gene lookup returns CDR1 SGHDT and CDR2 YYEEEE. This CDR3 spans 14 amino acids. V lost 4 bases to trimming and J lost 0 bases, with 11 bases between them. Here the CDR3 DNA reads TGTGCCAGCAGCCAGGGACTCACCTCCTACGAGCAGTACTTC. As protein: CASSQGLTSYEQYF. The entire variable domain, with the rest obtained from reference TRBV5-6 and TRBJ2-7, is as follows: DAGVTQSPTHLIKTRGQQVTLRCSPKSGHDTVSWYQQALGQGPQFIFQYYEEEERQRGNFPDRFSGHQFPNYSSELNVNALLLGDSALYLCASSQGLTSYEQYFGPGTRLTVT.

This chain uses TRBV5-1 with TRBJ2-7; 7 positions match TRBD1. The CDR3 totals 17 residues. Germline V gene data show CDR1 as SGHRS and CDR2 as YFSETQ. The V gene end was trimmed by 0 bases and the J gene end by 2 bases; junction bases not matched to a gene: 11. The DNA for the CDR3 is TGCGCCAGCAGCTTGGGCATGACCGGGACAGCTCCCTACGAGCAGTACTTC. It translates to CASSLGMTGTAPYEQYF.

J is TRBJ2-1 and V is TRBV24-1; D possibly corresponds to TRBD2 (5 bases). The CDR3 runs to 14 residues. The V end lost 4 bases, the J end lost 4 bases, and 10 bases lay between the germline ends. Germline V gene lookup returns CDR1 KGHDR and CDR2 SFDVKD. CDR3 nucleotide sequence: TGTGCCACCAGTGAGGACGGACTTTACAATGAGCAGTTCTTC. Residues: CATSEDGLYNEQFF.

V is TRBV15 and J is TRBJ2-2; D assignment may be TRBD1 or TRBD2 (6 bases each). The CDR3 consists of 17 residues. The germline gives CDR1 LNHNV, CDR2 YYDKDF (reference sequence). V lost 5 bases and J lost 0, with 16 bases in between. This CDR3 reads CATSSRGGRSNTGELFF. The CDR3 bases are TGTGCCACCAGCTCGCGAGGGGGGCGATCGAACACCGGGGAGCTGTTTTTT. Filled out from reference TRBV15 and TRBJ2-2, the complete variable domain reads DAMVIQNPRYQVTQFGKPVTLSCSQTLNHNVMYWYQQKSSQAPKLLFHYYDKDFNNEADTPDNFQSRRPNTSFCFLDIRSPGLGDTAMYLCATSSRGGRSNTGELFFGEGSRLTVL.

The chain carries TRBV24-1 and TRBJ2-1; 12 bases are shared with TRBD2. This CDR3 is built from 18 residues. The germline V gene encodes CDR1 KGHDR and CDR2 SFDVKD. V trimming: 4 bases; J trimming: 9 bases; junction bases outside the gene matches: 15. The CDR3 region has the DNA TGTGCCACCAGTGAAACAGGGGGAAGAACTAGCGGGAGGAGTGAGCAGTTCTTC. Amino acids: CATSETGGRTSGRSEQFF.

The chain employs TRBV7-2 and TRBJ1-1; 7 bases are a match to TRBD1. This CDR3 is built from 15 residues. The germline V gene encodes CDR1 SGHTA and CDR2 FQGNSA. Trimming cost V 4 bases and J 6 bases; bases outside gene matches: 11. The CDR3 DNA is TGTGCCAGCAGCTCGAGGACAGGCTCCGGCTCTGAAGCTTTCTTT. Translating it yields CASSSRTGSGSEAFF. Supplemented by reference TRBV7-2 and TRBJ1-1, the full variable domain reads GAGVSQSPSNKVTEKGKDVELRCDPISGHTALYWYRQSLGQGLEFLIYFQGNSAPDKSGLPSDRFSAERTGGSVSTLTIQRTQQEDSAVYLCASSSRTGSGSEAFFGQGTRLTVV.